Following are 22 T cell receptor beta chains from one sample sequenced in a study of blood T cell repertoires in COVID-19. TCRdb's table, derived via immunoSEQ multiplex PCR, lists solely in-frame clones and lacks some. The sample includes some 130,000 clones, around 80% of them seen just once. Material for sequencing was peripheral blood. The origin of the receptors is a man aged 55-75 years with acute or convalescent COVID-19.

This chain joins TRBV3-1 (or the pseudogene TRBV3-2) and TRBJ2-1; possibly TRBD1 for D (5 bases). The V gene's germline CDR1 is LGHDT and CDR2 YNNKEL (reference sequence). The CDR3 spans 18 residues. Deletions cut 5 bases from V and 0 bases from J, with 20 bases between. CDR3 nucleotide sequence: TGTGCCAGCAGCGAAAGGGGTTCTAGTCTCAGCTCCTACAATGAGCAGTTCTTC. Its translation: CASSERGSSLSSYNEQFF.

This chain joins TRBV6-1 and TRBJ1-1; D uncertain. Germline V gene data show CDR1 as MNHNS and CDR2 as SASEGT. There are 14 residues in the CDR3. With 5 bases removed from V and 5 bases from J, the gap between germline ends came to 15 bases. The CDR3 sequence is CASSPGLERTEAFF. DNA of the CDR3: TGTGCCAGCAGTCCCGGACTGGAGAGGACTGAAGCTTTCTTT.

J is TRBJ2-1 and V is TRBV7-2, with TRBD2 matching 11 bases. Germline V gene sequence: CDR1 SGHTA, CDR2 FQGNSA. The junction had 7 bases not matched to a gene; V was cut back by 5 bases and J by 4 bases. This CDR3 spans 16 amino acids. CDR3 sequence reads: CASSVPSSGGYNEQFF. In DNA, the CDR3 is TGTGCCAGCAGCGTACCTTCTAGCGGGGGGTACAATGAGCAGTTCTTC. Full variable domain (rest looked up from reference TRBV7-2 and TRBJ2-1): GAGVSQSPSNKVTEKGKDVELRCDPISGHTALYWYRQSLGQGLEFLIYFQGNSAPDKSGLPSDRFSAERTGGSVSTLTIQRTQQEDSAVYLCASSVPSSGGYNEQFFGPGTRLTVL.

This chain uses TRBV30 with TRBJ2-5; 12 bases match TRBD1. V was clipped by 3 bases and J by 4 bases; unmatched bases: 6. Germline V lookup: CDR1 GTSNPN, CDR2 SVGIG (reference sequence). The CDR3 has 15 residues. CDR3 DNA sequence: TGTGCCTGGAGCCTTGGGACAGGGGGCCGAGAGACCCAGTACTTC. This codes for CAWSLGTGGRETQYF. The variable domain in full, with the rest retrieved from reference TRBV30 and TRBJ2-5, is SQTIHQWPATLVQPVGSPLSLECTVEGTSNPNLYWYRQAAGRGLQLLFYSVGIGQISSEVPQNLSASRPQDRQFILSSKKLLLSDSGFYLCAWSLGTGGRETQYFGPGTRLLVL.

Here the CDR3 DNA reads TGTGCCAGCAGCCAAGAGGCGGGCCGGAGCTACACCTTC. Protein: CASSQEAGRSYTF. This chain connects TRBV3-1 (or the pseudogene TRBV3-2) to TRBJ1-2; D gene ambiguous. The CDR3 spans 13 residues. V gave up 0 bases and J gave up 9 bases, with 11 bases separating them. Germline V CDR1 and CDR2: LGHDT, YNNKEL (reference sequence).

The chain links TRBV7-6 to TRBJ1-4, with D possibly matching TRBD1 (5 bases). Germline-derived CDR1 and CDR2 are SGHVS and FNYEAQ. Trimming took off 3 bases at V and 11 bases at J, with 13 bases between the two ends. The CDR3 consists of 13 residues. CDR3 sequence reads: CASSFRGREKLFF. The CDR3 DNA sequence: TGTGCCAGCAGCTTTCGGGGGAGGGAGAAACTGTTTTTT.

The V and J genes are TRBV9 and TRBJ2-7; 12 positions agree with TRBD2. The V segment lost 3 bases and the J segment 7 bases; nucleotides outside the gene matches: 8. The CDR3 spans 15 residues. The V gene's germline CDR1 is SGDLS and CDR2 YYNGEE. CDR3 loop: CASSAGLAGNLEQYF. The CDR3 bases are TGTGCCAGCAGCGCCGGACTAGCGGGAAACTTAGAGCAGTACTTC.

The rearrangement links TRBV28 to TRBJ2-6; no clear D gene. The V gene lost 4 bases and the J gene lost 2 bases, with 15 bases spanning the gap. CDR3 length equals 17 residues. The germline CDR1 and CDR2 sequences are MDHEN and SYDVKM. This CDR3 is CASSSPPAGPGANVLTF. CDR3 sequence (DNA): TGTGCCAGCAGTTCCCCTCCCGCAGGCCCTGGGGCCAACGTCCTGACTTTC.

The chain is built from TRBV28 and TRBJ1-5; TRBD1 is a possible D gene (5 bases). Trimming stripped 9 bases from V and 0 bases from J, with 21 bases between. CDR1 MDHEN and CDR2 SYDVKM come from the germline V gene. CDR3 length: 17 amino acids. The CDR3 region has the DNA TGTGCCAGTCTTACCGGAGGGGCGGAAAATAGCAATCAGCCCCAGCATTTT. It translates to CASLTGGAENSNQPQHF.

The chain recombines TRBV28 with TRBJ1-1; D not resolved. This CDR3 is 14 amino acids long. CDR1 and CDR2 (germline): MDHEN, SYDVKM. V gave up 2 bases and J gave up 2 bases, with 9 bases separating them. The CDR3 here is CASSLITTNTEAFF. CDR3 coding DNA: TGTGCCAGCAGTTTAATTACTACTAACACTGAAGCTTTCTTT.

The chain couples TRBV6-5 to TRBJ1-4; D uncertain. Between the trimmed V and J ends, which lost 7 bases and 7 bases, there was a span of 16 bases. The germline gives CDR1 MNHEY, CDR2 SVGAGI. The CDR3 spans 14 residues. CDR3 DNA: TGTGCCAGCACCCCCAGGAGGGAAAGTGAAAAACTGTTTTTT. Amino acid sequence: CASTPRRESEKLFF.

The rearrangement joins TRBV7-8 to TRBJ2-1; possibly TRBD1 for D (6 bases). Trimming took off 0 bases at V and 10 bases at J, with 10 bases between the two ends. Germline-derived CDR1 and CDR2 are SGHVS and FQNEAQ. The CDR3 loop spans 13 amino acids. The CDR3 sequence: CASSLAIDREQFF. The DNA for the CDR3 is TGTGCCAGCAGCTTAGCCATCGACAGGGAGCAGTTCTTC. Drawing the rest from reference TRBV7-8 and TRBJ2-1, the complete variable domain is GAGVSQSPRYKVAKRGQDVALRCDPISGHVSLFWYQQALGQGPEFLTYFQNEAQLDKSGLPSDRFFAERPEGSVSTLKIQRTQQEDSAVYLCASSLAIDREQFFGPGTRLTVL.

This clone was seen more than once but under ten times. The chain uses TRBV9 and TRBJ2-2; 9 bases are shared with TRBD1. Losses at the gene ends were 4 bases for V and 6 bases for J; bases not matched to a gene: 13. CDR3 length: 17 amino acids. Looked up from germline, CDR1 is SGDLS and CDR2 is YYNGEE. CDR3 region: CASSPRSIQGAPGELFF. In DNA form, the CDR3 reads TGTGCCAGCAGCCCCCGTTCAATACAGGGGGCCCCCGGGGAGCTGTTTTTT.

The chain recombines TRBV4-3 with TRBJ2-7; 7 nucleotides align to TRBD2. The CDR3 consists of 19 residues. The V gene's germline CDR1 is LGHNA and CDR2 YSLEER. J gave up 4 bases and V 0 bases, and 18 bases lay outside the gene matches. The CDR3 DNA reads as TGCGCCAGCAGCCAAGATATCAGGCGTGGGACTACCTCACCTTACGAGCAGTACTTC. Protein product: CASSQDIRRGTTSPYEQYF.

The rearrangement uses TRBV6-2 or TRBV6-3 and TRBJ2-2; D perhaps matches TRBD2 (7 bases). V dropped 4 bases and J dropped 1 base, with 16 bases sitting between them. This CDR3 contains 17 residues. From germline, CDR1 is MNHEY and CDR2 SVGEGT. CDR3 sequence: CASSSSWGGGNTGELFF. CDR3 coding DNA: TGTGCCAGCAGTTCCTCCTGGGGAGGGGGGAACACCGGGGAGCTGTTTTTT.

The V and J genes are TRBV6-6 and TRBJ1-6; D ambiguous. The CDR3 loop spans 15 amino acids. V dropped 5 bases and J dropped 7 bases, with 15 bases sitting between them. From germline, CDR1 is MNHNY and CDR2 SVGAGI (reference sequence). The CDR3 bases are TGTGCCAGCAGTCCCCGGGTAGACCCCAATTCACCCCTCCACTTT. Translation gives CASSPRVDPNSPLHF.

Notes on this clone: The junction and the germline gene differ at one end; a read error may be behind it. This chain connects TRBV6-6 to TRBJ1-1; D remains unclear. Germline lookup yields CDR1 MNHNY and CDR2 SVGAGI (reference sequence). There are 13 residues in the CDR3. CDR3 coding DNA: TGTGCCAGCAGTAACTCCGCCGGTACTGAAGCTTTCTTT. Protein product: CASSNSAGTEAFF.

The CDR3 DNA reads as TGTGCCAGCAGCCAAGGGGACAGGGGTGTTCAGTACTTC. Its protein is CASSQGDRGVQYF. The genes are TRBV3-1 (or the pseudogene TRBV3-2) and TRBJ2-4; TRBD1 matches at 10 bases. The CDR3 runs to 13 residues. The junction had 2 bases not matched to a gene; V was cut back by 1 base and J by 11 bases. From germline, CDR1 is LGHDT and CDR2 YNNKEL (reference sequence).

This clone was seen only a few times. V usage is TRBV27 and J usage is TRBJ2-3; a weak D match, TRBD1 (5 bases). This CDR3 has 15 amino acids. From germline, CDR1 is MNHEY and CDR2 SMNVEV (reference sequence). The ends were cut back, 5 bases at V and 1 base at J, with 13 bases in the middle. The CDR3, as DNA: TGTGCCAGCAGTAAAGGGGCTTACGGCACAGATACGCAGTATTTT. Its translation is CASSKGAYGTDTQYF.

CDR3 sequence: CASSVGAGQDSGNTIYF. CDR3 in DNA: TGTGCCAGCAGCGTAGGGGCAGGGCAGGACTCTGGAAACACCATATATTTT. J is TRBJ1-3 and V is TRBV9; TRBD1 might be the D (5 bases). This CDR3 has 17 residues. The germline V and J ends were trimmed by 0 bases and 0 bases, with 13 bases remaining between them. In germline, CDR1 is SGDLS, CDR2 YYNGEE. Full variable domain (rest looked up from reference TRBV9 and TRBJ1-3): DSGVTQTPKHLITATGQRVTLRCSPRSGDLSVYWYQQSLDQGLQFLIQYYNGEERAKGNILERFSAQQFPDLHSELNLSSLELGDSALYFCASSVGAGQDSGNTIYFGEGSWLTVV.

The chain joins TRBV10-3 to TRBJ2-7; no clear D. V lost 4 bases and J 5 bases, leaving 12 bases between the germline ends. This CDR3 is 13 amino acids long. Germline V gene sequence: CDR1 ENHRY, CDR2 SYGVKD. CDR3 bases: TGTGCCATCAGTGGTCTAGGTGCAAACGAGCAGTACTTC. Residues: CAISGLGANEQYF.

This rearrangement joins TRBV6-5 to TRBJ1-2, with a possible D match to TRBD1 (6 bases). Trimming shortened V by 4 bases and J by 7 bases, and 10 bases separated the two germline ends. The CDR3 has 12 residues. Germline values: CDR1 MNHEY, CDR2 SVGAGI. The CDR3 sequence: CASSLQGRGYTF. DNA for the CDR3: TGTGCCAGCAGTTTACAGGGTCGTGGCTACACCTTC.